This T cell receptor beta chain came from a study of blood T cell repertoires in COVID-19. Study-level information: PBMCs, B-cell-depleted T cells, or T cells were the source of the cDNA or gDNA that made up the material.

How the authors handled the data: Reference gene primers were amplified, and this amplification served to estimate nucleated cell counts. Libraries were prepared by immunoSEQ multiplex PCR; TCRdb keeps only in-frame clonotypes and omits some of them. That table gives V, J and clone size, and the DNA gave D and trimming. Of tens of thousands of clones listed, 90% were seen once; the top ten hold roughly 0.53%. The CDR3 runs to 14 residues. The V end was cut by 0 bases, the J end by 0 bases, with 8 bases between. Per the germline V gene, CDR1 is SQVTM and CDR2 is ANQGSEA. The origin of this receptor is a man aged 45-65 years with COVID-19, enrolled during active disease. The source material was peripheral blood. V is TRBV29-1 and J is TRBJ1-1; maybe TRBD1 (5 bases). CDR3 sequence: CSVEDVGLNTEAFF. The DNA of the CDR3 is TGCAGCGTTGAAGACGTGGGGCTGAACACTGAAGCTTTCTTT. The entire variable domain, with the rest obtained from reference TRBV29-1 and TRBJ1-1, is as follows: SAVISQKPSRDICQRGTSLTIQCQVDSQVTMMFWYRQQPGQSLTLIATANQGSEATYESGFVIDKFPISRPNLTFSTLTVSNMSPEDSSIYLCSVEDVGLNTEAFFGQGTRLTVV.